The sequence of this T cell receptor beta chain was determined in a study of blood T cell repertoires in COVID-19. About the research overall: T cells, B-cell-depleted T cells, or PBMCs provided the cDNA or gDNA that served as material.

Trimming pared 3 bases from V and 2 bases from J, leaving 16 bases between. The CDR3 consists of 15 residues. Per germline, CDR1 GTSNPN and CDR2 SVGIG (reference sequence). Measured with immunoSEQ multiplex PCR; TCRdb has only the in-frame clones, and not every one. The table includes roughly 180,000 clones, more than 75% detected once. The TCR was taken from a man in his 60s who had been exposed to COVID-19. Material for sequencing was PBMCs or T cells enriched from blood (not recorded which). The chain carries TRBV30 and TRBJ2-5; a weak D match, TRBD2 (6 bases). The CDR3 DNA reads TGTGCCTGGAGCCGCGGGGTCAAGGCGCAAGAGACCCAGTACTTC. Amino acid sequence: CAWSRGVKAQETQYF.